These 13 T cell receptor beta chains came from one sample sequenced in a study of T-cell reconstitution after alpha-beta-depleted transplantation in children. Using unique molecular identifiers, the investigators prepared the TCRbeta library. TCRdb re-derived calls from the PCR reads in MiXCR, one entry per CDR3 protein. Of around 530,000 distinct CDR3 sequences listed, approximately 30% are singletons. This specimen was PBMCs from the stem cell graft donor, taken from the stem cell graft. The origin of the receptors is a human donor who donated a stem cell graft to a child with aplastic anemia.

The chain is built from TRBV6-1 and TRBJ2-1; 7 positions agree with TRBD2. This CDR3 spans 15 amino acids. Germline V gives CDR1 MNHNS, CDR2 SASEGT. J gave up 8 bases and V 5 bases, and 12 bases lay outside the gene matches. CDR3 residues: CASSPRLAQGHEQFF. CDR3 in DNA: TGTGCCAGCAGTCCTAGACTAGCTCAGGGCCATGAGCAGTTCTTC.

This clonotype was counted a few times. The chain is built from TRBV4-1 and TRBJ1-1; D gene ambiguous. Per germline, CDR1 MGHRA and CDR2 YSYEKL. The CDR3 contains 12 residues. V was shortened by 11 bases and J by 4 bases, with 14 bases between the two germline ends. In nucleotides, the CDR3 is TGCGCCCGGCGGGGTGTGGGCACTGAAGCTTTCTTT. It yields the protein CARRGVGTEAFF.

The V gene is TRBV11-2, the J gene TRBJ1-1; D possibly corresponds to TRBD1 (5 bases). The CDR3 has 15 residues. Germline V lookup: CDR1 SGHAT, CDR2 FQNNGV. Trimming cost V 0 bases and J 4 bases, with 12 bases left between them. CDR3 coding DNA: TGTGCCAGCAGCTTAGACCAGGGAGTTGGCACTGAAGCTTTCTTT. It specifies CASSLDQGVGTEAFF.

CDR3 sequence: CASSPGQGKGEKLFF. The CDR3 DNA reads TGTGCCAGCTCACCGGGACAGGGAAAAGGAGAAAAACTGTTTTTT. This chain links TRBV18 with TRBJ1-4; the match to TRBD1 covers 9 bases. The ends lost 3 bases at V and 8 bases at J; junction bases unmatched: 7. Germline CDR1 KGHSH, CDR2 LQKENI. The CDR3 loop spans 15 amino acids.

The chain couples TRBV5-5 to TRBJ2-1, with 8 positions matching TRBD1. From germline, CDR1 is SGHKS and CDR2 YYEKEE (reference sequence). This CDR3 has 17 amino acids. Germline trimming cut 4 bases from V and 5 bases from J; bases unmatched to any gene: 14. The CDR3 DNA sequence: TGTGCCAGCAGCCCAGGGACAGGTGCGAGCCGAAACAATGAGCAGTTCTTC. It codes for CASSPGTGASRNNEQFF.

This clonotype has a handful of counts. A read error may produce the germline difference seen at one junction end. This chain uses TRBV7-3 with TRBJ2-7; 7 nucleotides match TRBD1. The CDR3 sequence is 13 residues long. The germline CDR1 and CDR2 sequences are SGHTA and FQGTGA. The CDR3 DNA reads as TGTGCCAGCAGCTTAAAACCCTCCGGGACAGCACTCTTC. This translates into CASSLKPSGTALF.

The CDR3 sequence: CASRHEAEEQYF. The CDR3 DNA sequence: TGTGCCAGCAGGCATGAGGCGGAGGAGCAGTACTTC. The chain combines TRBV5-6 with TRBJ2-7; D remains unclear. Between the trimmed V and J ends, which lost 5 bases and 7 bases, there was a span of 13 bases. The germline CDR1 and CDR2 sequences are SGHDT and YYEEEE. The length of the CDR3 is 12 residues.

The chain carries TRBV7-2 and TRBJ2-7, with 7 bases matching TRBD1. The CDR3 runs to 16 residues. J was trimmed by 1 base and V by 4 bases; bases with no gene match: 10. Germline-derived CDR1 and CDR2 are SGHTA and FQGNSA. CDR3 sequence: CASSSHRDSLSYEQYF. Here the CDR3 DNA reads TGTGCCAGCAGCTCCCATCGGGACAGCTTATCCTACGAGCAGTACTTC.

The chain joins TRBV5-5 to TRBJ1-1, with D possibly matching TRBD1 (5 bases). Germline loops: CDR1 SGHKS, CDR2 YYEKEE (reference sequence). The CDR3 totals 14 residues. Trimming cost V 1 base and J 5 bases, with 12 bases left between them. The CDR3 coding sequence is TGTGCCAGCAGCTTGCAGGGTCGAGGAACTGAAGCTTTCTTT. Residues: CASSLQGRGTEAFF.

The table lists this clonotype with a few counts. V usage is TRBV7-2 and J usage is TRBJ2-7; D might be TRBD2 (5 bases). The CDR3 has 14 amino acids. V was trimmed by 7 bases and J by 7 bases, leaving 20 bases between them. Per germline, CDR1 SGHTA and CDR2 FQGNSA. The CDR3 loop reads CASKLTLTGGEQYF. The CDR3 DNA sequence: TGTGCCAGCAAACTAACCCTAACGGGCGGGGAGCAGTACTTC.

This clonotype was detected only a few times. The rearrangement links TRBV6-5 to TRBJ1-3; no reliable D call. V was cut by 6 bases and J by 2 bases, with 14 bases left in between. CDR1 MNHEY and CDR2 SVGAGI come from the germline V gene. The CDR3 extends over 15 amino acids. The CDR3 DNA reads TGTGCCAGCAGCCCGCTGGCCCGGGCTGGAAACACCATATATTTT. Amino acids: CASSPLARAGNTIYF.

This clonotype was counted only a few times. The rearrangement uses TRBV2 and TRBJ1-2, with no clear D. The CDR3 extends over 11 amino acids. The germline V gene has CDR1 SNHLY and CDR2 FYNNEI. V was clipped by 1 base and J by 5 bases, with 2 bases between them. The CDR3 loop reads CASSEEYGYTF. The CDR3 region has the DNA TGTGCCAGCAGTGAAGAATATGGCTACACCTTC.

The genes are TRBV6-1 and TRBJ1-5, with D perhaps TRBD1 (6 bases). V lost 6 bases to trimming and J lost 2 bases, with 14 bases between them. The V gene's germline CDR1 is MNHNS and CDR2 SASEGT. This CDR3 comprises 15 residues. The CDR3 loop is CASSKAGAGNQPQHF. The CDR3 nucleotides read TGTGCCAGCAGCAAAGCAGGGGCTGGCAATCAGCCCCAGCATTTT.